This T cell receptor (beta chain) was profiled in a study of T-cell reconstitution after alpha-beta-depleted transplantation in children. Notes on the study in general: Certain patients had high TCRbeta diversity at day 60, and it came from recipient T cells and thymic progenitors that survived. Approximately two months post-transplant, alpha-beta T cells reportedly originated from several hundred expanded graft clones. Fresh T-cell production supplied most of the T-cell counts and diversity seen one year after transplant.

Trimming left V 2 bases short and J 0 bases short, with 15 bases between. The CDR3 runs 17 residues. The TCRbeta library was prepared with unique molecular identifiers. One entry per CDR3 protein, called by TCRdb with MiXCR from the PCR reads. The profile shows a few hundred thousand distinct CDR3 sequences, roughly 17% of them singletons. In regard to this clonotype: Its antigen is as yet unknown.

The rearrangement joins TRBV12-3 or TRBV12-4 to TRBJ2-3; D possibly corresponds to TRBD2 (5 bases). The TCR originated in a boy in the first two years of life who had a stem cell transplant for Wiskott-Aldrich syndrome, so the T cells may come from the graft donor. The sample in question was PBMCs, mostly from graft donor cells, obtained 360 days after TCRalphabeta/CD19-depleted stem cell transplant. CDR3 nucleotides: TGTGCCAGCAGTTTAACGTCCCGGGGATGCAGCACAGATACGCAGTATTTT. It is translated as CASSLTSRGCSTDTQYF.